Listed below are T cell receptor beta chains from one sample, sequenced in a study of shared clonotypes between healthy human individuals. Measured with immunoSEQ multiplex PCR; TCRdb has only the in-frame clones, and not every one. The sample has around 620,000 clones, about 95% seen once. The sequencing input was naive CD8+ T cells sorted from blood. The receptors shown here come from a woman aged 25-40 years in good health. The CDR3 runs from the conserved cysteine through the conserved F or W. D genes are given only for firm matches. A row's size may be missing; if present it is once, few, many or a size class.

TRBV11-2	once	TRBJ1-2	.	TGTGCCAGCAGCTTAGACGGGACAACAGGCTATGGCTACACCTTC	CASSLDGTTGYGYTF
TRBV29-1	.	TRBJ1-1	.	TGCAGCGTCCCCCTAGGGGGGGTCAGCACTGAAGCTTTCTTT	CSVPLGGVSTEAFF
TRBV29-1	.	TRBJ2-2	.	TGCAGCGCCTCAGGGGGGATCACCGGGGAGCTGTTTTTT	CSASGGITGELFF
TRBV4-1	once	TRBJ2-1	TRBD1	TGCGCCAGCAGCCAAGAGGGGACAGGGGGCATCAATGAGCAGTTCTTC	CASSQEGTGGINEQFF
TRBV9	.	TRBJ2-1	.	TGTGCCAGCAGCGGCCGGGACAAGTACAATGAGCAGTTCTTC	CASSGRDKYNEQFF
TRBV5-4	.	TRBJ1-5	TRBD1	TGTGCCAGCAGCGTGGGCCCCGGGACAGGGCCCAATCAGCCCCAGCATTTT	CASSVGPGTGPNQPQHF
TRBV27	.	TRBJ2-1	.	TGTGCCAGCAGTTTAAGTTCCGGCTATTCCTACAATGAGCAGTTCTTC	CASSLSSGYSYNEQFF
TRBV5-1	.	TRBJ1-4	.	TGCGCCAGCAGCTTGGACGGGTCGGATGAAAAACTGTTTTTT	CASSLDGSDEKLFF
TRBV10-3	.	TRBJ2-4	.	TGTGCCATCAGTGACGGAGGGAGAGCCAAAAACATTCAGTACTTC	CAISDGGRAKNIQYF
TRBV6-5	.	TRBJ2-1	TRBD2	TGTGCCAGCAGCGGGGGACTAGGCTACAATGAGCAGTTCTTC	CASSGGLGYNEQFF
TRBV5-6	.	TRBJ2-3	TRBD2	TGTGCCAGCAGCTCCTACCGGAGCGGGAGGGGAGATACGCAGTATTTT	CASSSYRSGRGDTQYF
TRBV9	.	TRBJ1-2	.	TGTGCCAGCAGCCCCATGGGGCCGAGTCTTTTTTATGGCTACACCTTC	CASSPMGPSLFYGYTF